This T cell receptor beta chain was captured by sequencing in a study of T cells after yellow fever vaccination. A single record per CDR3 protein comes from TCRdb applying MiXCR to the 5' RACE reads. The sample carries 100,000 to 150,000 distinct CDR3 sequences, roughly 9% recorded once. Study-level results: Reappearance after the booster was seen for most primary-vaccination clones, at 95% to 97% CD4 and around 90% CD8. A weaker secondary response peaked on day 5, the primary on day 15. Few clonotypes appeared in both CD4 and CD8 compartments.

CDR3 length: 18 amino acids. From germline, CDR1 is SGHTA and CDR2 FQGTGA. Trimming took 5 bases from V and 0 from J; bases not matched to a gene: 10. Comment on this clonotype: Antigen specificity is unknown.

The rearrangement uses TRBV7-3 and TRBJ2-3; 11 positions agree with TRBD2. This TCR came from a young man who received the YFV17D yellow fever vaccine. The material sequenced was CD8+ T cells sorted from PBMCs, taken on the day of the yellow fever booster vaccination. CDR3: CASSGPGLADPSTDTQYF. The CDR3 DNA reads TGTGCCAGCAGCGGACCGGGACTAGCGGATCCTAGCACAGATACGCAGTATTTT.